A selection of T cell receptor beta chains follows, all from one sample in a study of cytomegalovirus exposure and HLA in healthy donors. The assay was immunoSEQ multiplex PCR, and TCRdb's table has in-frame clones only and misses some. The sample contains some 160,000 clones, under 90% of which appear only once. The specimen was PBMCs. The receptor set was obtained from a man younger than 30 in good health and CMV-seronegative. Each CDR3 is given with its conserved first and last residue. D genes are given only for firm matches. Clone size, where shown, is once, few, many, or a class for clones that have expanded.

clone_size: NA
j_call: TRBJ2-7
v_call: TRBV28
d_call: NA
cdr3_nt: TGTGCCAGCCAGGCCGGGGGCTCCTACGAGCAGTACTTC
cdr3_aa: CASQAGGSYEQYF

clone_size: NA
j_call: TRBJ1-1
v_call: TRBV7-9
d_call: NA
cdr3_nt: TGTGCCAGCAGCCTCCTGGGGGAGGGGTACACTGAAGCTTTCTTT
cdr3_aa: CASSLLGEGYTEAFF

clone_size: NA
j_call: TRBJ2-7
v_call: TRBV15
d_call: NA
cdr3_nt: TGTGCCACCAGCATCCGACTGGGCGAGCAGTACTTC
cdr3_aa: CATSIRLGEQYF

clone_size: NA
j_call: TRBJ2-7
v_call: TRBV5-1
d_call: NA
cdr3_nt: TGCGCCAGCAGCTTGGTCGCGGGGCGCGTCCGAGAGCAGTACTTC
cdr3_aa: CASSLVAGRVREQYF

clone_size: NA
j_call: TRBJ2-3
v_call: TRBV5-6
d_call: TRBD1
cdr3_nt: TGTGCCAGCAGCTTGATAATTGGGGACGACCCACAGGGGGATACGCAGTATTTT
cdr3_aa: CASSLIIGDDPQGDTQYF

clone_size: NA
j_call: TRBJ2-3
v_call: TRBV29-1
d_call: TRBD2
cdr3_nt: TGCAGCGTCGAGAAGGGTGGGCGGGGGGGCACAGATACGCAGTATTTT
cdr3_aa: CSVEKGGRGGTDTQYF

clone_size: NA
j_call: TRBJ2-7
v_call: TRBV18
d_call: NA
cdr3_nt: TGTGCCAGCTCACTACGGACTCCCCCAGACGAGCAGTACTTC
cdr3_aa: CASSLRTPPDEQYF

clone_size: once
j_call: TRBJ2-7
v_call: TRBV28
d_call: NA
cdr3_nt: TGTGCCAGCAGTAGCCTTGGGAGAGGGCCGTTCTACTTC
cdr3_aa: CASSSLGRGPFYF

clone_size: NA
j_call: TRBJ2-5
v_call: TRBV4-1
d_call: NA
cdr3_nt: TGCGCCAGCGGTACTTGGGAGACCCAGTACTTC
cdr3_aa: CASGTWETQYF

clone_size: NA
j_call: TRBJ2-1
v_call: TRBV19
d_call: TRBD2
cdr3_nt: TGTGCCAGTAGTCCCGCTAGCGGGAGTGATTTCCGGGACCTATACAATGAGCAGTTCTTC
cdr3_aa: CASSPASGSDFRDLYNEQFF

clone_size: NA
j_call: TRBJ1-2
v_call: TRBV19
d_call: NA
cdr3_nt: TGTGCCAGTAACCTAGGGGGGGCGTATGGCTACACCTTC
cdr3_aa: CASNLGGAYGYTF

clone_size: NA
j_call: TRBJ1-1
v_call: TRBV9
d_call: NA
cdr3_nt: TGTGCCAGCAGCGTAGTTCAGGGCCCCACTGAAGCTTTCTTT
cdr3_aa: CASSVVQGPTEAFF

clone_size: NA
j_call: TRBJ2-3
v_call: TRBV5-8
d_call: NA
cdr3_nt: TGTGCCAGCAGCACCCCCACCGGGTACATAGATACGCAGTATTTT
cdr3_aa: CASSTPTGYIDTQYF

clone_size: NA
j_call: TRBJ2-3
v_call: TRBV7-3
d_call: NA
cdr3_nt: TGTGCCAGCAGTTCCCCCGGAGGCGTAAGCACAGATACGCAGTATTTT
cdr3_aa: CASSSPGGVSTDTQYF

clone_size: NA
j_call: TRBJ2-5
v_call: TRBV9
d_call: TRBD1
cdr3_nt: TGTGCCAGCAGCGCCGTGACAGGGGGAGAAGAGACCCAGTACTTC
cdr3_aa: CASSAVTGGEETQYF

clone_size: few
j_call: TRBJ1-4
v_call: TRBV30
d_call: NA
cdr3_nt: TGTGCCTGGAGTGCACGGGCCGACAGGATTAATGAAAAACTGTTTTTT
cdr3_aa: CAWSARADRINEKLFF

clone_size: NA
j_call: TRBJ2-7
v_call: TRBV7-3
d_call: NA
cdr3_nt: TGTGCCAGCAGCCCGTTAGCGCCTGAGGAGGACTACGAGCAGTACTTC
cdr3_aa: CASSPLAPEEDYEQYF

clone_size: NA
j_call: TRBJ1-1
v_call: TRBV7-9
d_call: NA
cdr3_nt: TGTGCCAGTGAAATCCCCAGGGCGGGATCGAACACTGAAGCTTTCTTT
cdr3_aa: CASEIPRAGSNTEAFF

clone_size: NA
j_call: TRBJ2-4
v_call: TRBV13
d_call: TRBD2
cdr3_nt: TGTGCCAGCAGCTTAGGTGGGACTAGCGGGGGCCCTTTAGCCAAAAACATTCAGTACTTC
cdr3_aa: CASSLGGTSGGPLAKNIQYF

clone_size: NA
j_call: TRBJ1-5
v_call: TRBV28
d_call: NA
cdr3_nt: TGTGCCAGCAGTTTACCGGGGGGCACTCAGCCCCAGCATTTT
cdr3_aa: CASSLPGGTQPQHF

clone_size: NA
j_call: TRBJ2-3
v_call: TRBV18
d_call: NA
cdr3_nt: TGTGCCAGCTCACCCAACACAGATACGCAGTATTTT
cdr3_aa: CASSPNTDTQYF

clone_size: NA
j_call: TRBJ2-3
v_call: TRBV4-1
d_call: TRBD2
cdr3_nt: TGCGCCAGCAGCCTTGAACTAGCGGAGCGCACAGATACGCAGTATTTT
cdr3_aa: CASSLELAERTDTQYF

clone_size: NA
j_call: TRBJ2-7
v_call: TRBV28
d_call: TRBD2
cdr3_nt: TGTGCCAGCTCTTACCCGGCTAGCGGGGAGGACGAGCAGTACTTC
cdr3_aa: CASSYPASGEDEQYF

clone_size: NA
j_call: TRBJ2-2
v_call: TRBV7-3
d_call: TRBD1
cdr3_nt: TGTGCCAGCAGCTTAAGTGTAGGACAGGGAGGTACCGGGGAGCTGTTTTTT
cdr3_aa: CASSLSVGQGGTGELFF

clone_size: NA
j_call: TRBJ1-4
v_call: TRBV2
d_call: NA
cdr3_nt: TGTGCCAGCAGTGGGCCCCAACGAGGGGAAAAACTGTTTTTT
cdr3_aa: CASSGPQRGEKLFF

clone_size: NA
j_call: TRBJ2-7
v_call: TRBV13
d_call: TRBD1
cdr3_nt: TGTGCCAGCAGCCCTATACAGGGGGCGCGTGAGCAGTACTTC
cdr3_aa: CASSPIQGAREQYF

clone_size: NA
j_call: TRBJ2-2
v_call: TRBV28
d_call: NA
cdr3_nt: TGTGCCAGCAGTTACCAGATAGGGGAGCTGTTTTTT
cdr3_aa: CASSYQIGELFF

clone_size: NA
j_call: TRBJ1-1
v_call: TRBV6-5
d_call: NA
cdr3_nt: TGTGCCAGCAGTCTGGAGGTAACGGGCACTGAAGCTTTCTTT
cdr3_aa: CASSLEVTGTEAFF

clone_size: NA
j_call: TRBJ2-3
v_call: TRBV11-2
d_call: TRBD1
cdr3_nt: TGTGCCAGCAGCTTAGTTTCCGAGACAGGGTATTCAGATACGCAGTATTTT
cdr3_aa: CASSLVSETGYSDTQYF

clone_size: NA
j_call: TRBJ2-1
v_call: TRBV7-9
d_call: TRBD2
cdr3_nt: TGTGCCAGCAGCTTAGGCGGGGGGGCTGCGTATGAGCAGTTCTTC
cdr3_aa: CASSLGGGAAYEQFF

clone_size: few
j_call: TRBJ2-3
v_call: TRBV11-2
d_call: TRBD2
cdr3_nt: TGTGCCAGCCGGACTAGCGGGGGGGGTACGCAGTATTTT
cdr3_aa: CASRTSGGGTQYF

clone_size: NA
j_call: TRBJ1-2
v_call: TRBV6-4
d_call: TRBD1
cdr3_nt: TGTGCCAGCAGTCGGGACAGCGAGGGGTATGGCTACACCTTC
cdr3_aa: CASSRDSEGYGYTF

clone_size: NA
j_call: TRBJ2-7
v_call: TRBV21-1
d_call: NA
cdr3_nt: TGTGCCAGCCCGCGGGACAGGGGTACCTACGAGCAGTACTTC
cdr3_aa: CASPRDRGTYEQYF

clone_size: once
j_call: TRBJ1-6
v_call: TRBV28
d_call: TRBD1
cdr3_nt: TGTGCCAGCAGCCCGACAGGGGGCGGTTCACCCCTCCACTTT
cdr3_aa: CASSPTGGGSPLHF

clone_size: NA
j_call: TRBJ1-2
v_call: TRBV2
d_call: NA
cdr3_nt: TGTGCCAGCACCCTGACAGACAGCCACTATGGCTACACCTTC
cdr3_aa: CASTLTDSHYGYTF

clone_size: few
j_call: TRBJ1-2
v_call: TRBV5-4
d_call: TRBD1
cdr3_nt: TGTGCCAGCAGCCCCCTACCCGGGGACAGCTATGGCTACACCTTC
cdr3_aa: CASSPLPGDSYGYTF

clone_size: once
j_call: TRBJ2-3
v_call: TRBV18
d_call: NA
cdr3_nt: TGTGCCAGCTCACCACGACCCCAGGGGCGCCGGGAAGATACGCAGTATTTT
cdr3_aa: CASSPRPQGRREDTQYF

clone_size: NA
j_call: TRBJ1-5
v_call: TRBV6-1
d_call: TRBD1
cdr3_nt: TGTGCCAGCAGACGGGACAGGGCCCTGCCCCAGCATTTT
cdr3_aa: CASRRDRALPQHF

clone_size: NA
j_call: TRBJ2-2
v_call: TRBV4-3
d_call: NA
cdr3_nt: TGCGCCAGCAGCCCTGGCTTCGGGGGCGGGGAGCTGTTTTTT
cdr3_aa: CASSPGFGGGELFF

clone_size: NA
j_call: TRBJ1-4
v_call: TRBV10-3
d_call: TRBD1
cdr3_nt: TGTGCCATCAGCTCAGGGGGCGTTAATGAAAAACTGTTTTTT
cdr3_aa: CAISSGGVNEKLFF

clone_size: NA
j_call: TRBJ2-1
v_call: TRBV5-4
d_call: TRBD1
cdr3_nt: TGTGCCAGCAGCGGCGACAGGGGCCCCTACAATGAGCAGTTCTTC
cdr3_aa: CASSGDRGPYNEQFF

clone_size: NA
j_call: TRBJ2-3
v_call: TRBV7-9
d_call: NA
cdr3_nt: TGTGCCAGCAGCCCCCGGATAGCGGCATCCACAGATACGCAGTATTTT
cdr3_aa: CASSPRIAASTDTQYF

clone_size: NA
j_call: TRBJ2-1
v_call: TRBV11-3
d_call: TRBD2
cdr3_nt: TGTGCCAGCAGCTCTACGGGGGGGGATGAGCAGTTCTTC
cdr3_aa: CASSSTGGDEQFF

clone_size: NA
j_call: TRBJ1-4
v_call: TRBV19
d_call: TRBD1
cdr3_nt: TGTGCCAGTAGCCCAGGGACAGGGGTTCATGAAAAACTGTTTTTT
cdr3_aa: CASSPGTGVHEKLFF

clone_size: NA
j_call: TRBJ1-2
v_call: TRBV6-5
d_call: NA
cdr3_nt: TGTGCCAGCAGTTACTCGTCAGAAAACTATGGCTACACCTTC
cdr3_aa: CASSYSSENYGYTF